The clone carrying this T cell receptor (beta chain) was counted a few times. The junction had 16 bases not matched to a gene; V was cut back by 4 bases and J by 4 bases. CDR1 MNHNS and CDR2 SASEGT come from the germline V gene. The CDR3 loop spans 18 amino acids. This specimen belongs to a study of T cells after yellow fever vaccination. TCRdb itself ran the 5' RACE reads through MiXCR, one entry per CDR3 protein. This table has under 600,000 distinct CDR3 sequences, approximately 13% appearing once. This sample comprised PBMCs, obtained on the day of the yellow fever booster vaccination. The clonotype comes from a young man who received the YFV17D yellow fever vaccine. The rearrangement joins TRBV6-1 to TRBJ1-5; 7 nucleotides match TRBD1. The CDR3 DNA sequence: TGTGCCAGCAGTGCCCTAATGTCGGGCACAGGGGTAAATCAGCCCCAGCATTTT. Amino acid sequence: CASSALMSGTGVNQPQHF.